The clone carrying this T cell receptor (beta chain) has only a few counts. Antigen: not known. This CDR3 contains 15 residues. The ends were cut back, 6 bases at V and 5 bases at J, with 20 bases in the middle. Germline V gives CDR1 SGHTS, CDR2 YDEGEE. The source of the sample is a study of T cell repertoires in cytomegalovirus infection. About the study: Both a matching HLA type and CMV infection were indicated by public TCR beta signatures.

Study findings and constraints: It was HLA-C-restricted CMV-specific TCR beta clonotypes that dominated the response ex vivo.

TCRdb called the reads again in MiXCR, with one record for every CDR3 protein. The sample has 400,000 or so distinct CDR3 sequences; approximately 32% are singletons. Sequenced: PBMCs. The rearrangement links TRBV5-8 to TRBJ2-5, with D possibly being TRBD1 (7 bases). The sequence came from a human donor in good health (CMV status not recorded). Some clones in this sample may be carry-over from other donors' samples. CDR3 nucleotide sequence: TGTGCCAGCATACTGGCAGGGGGGTTTGGGGAGACCCAGTACTTC. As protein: CASILAGGFGETQYF.